This TCR beta chain was recovered during a study of blood T cell repertoires in COVID-19. Germline V gene lookup returns CDR1 SEHNR and CDR2 FQNEAQ (reference sequence). This CDR3 spans 15 amino acids. The V end lost 5 bases, the J end lost 1 base, and 15 bases lay between the germline ends. The table came from immunoSEQ multiplex PCR; TCRdb's copy has only in-frame clones and leaves some out. The sample yields under 200,000 clones, roughly 80% seen once. Sequencing input: peripheral blood. The V call is TRBV7-9, the J call TRBJ2-7; TRBD1 might be the D (5 bases). The sequence came from a woman between 40 and 55 years old with acute or convalescent COVID-19. Written as DNA, the CDR3 is TGTGCCAGCAGCAGGACAATCGTCGAGTCCTACGAGCAGTACTTC. It yields the protein CASSRTIVESYEQYF.